This T cell receptor (beta chain) was documented in a study of cytomegalovirus exposure and HLA in healthy donors. At the level of the study: Within an early data release were about 80 million unique TCRs drawn from HLA-typed donors. Notes on the study in general: Analysis performed later showed TCR beta chains linked to HLA being more clonally expanded than equally common others. TCR association rates varied by HLA locus in a later analysis, with DRB1 highest and HLA-C lowest. TCR beta V- and J-gene trimming was later associated with a missense DCLRE1C variant.

Amplification used 60 Vbeta primers and 13 Jbeta primers. TCRdb's table, derived via immunoSEQ multiplex PCR, lists solely in-frame clones and lacks some. Among roughly 90,000 clones, around 79% were seen once, and the ten largest hold roughly 4.5%. Note on this clone: As yet, its antigen is unknown.

Germline V CDR1 and CDR2: SGHTA, FQGNSA. The length of the CDR3 is 15 residues. Between the trimmed V and J ends, which lost 4 bases and 4 bases, there was a span of 17 bases. V is TRBV7-2 and J is TRBJ2-7; possible D gene TRBD2, 6 bases. Sequences were obtained from PBMCs. This clonotype originated in a woman aged 40 to 55 in good health and CMV-seropositive. The CDR3 protein is CASSSGTGTFYEQYF. The CDR3 nucleotides read TGTGCCAGCAGCTCTGGGACTGGGACCTTTTACGAGCAGTACTTC.